This T cell receptor beta chain derives from a study of regulatory T cells in long-lasting Graves disease. Indicated time point: persistent/refractory GD, antithyroid drugs over 5 years with positive TRAb. Following extraction of RNA from PBMCs, that RNA was used to make the TCR library. Each patient gave approximately 10 milliliters of EDTA-anticoagulated peripheral blood. This clonotype was detected ten times or more. Germline CDR1 and CDR2: SGHTA and FQGNSA. This CDR3 has 16 residues. Trimming took 7 bases from V and 1 from J, leaving 14 bases between them. Relying on iRepertoire HTBI primers and Arm-PCR of CDR3 regions, the team built TCR beta libraries. As handled by the study authors: Across the samples, identification revealed about 62 TRBV and around 13 TRBJ segments. TCRdb used MiXCR to reprocess the multiplex PCR reads, holding one entry per CDR3 protein. In this record, the V and J calls reflect TCRdb's handling and not the investigators' own analysis. The sample consists of about 310,000 distinct CDR3 sequences, 20% to 25% of them appearing once.

This specimen was peripheral blood mononuclear cells (PBMCs), taken when the disease was refractory, from a patient treated with antithyroid drugs. The V gene is TRBV7-2, the J gene TRBJ2-6, with a weak D call TRBD2 (5 bases). The clonotype was recovered from a female donor with Graves disease. The CDR3 is CASKGRGLSGANVLTF. The DNA of the CDR3 is TGTGCCAGCAAAGGACGCGGGTTGTCTGGGGCCAACGTCCTGACTTTC. The entire variable domain, with the rest obtained from reference TRBV7-2 and TRBJ2-6, is as follows: GAGVSQSPSNKVTEKGKDVELRCDPISGHTALYWYRQSLGQGLEFLIYFQGNSAPDKSGLPSDRFSAERTGGSVSTLTIQRTQQEDSAVYLCASKGRGLSGANVLTFGAGSRLTVL.